The 15 T cell receptor beta chains in this list originate from one sample, sequenced in a study of blood T cell repertoires in COVID-19. Only in-frame clones appear in the TCRdb table, and some are missing; sequencing was by immunoSEQ multiplex PCR. Of over 100,000 clones listed, 70% to 90% are singletons. The sample was peripheral blood. All receptors derive from a human donor in a cohort sampled during active COVID-19.

The V call is TRBV28, the J call TRBJ1-2, with 8 bases that match TRBD1. The CDR3 is made up of 14 amino acids. Germline assignment: CDR1 MDHEN and CDR2 SYDVKM. J gave up 2 bases and V 3 bases, and 2 bases lay outside the gene matches. The CDR3 protein is CASSFGTGNYGYTF. CDR3 bases: TGTGCCAGCAGTTTCGGGACAGGAAACTATGGCTACACCTTC.

This sequence joins TRBV28 and TRBJ1-1; 7 nucleotides line up with TRBD1. CDR1 and CDR2 (germline): MDHEN, SYDVKM. CDR3 size: 15 residues. With V trimmed by 7 bases and J by 0 bases, 8 bases remained unmatched. CDR3 DNA: TGTGCCAGCAAGGGGGCGGACAGAATGAACACTGAAGCTTTCTTT. It is translated as CASKGADRMNTEAFF.

The chain employs TRBV30 and TRBJ2-3; 8 nucleotides align to TRBD2. The CDR3 covers 17 residues. In germline, CDR1 is GTSNPN, CDR2 SVGIG (reference sequence). J was trimmed by 0 bases and V by 6 bases; bases with no gene match: 14. The CDR3 sequence: CACAQGRGGMSTDTQYF. CDR3 DNA sequence: TGTGCCTGTGCTCAGGGGCGCGGGGGGATGAGCACAGATACGCAGTATTTT.

This chain links TRBV29-1 with TRBJ2-2; TRBD2 agrees at 13 bases. The V segment lost 7 bases and the J segment 2 bases; nucleotides outside the gene matches: 1. Germline-derived CDR1 and CDR2 are SQVTM and ANQGSEA. The CDR3 extends over 14 amino acids. As DNA, the CDR3 is TGCAGCGGGACTAGCGGGAGTAACACCGGGGAGCTGTTTTTT. This sequence encodes CSGTSGSNTGELFF.

The J gene is TRBJ2-7, the V gene TRBV5-1; D is uncertain. V was clipped by 1 base and J by 1 base, with 6 bases between them. Per the germline V gene, CDR1 is SGHRS and CDR2 is YFSETQ. This CDR3 region has 13 residues. Here the CDR3 reads CASSLTQSYEQYF. The CDR3 nucleotides read TGCGCCAGCAGCTTGACACAGTCCTACGAGCAGTACTTC.

V and J are TRBV25-1 and TRBJ2-3; D gene ambiguous. Trimming pared 3 bases from V and 1 base from J, leaving 5 bases between. CDR1 and CDR2 from the germline V gene are MGHDK and SYGVNS. The CDR3 contains 13 residues. As DNA, the CDR3 is TGTGCCAGCAGTGAGGCTGGCACAGATACGCAGTATTTT. Its protein is CASSEAGTDTQYF.

The chain uses TRBV6-5 and TRBJ2-5, with a tentative D call TRBD1 (6 bases). The CDR3 sequence is 15 residues long. CDR1 and CDR2 (germline): MNHEY, SVGAGI. The V end was cut by 6 bases, the J end by 5 bases, with 19 bases between. The CDR3 protein is CASSSQGQRGETQYF. In nucleotides, the CDR3 is TGTGCCAGCAGCTCCCAAGGACAGCGAGGGGAGACCCAGTACTTC.

CDR3 in DNA: TGTGCCAGCAGTTACAGAGAGACCCAGTACTTC. Translating it yields CASSYRETQYF. V gene TRBV12-3 or TRBV12-4 combines with J gene TRBJ2-5; no clear D gene. Trimming stripped 4 bases from V and 4 bases from J, with 4 bases between. The CDR3 runs 11 residues.

The genes are TRBV5-1 and TRBJ1-2, with D perhaps matching TRBD1 (5 bases). The CDR3 runs 15 residues. V lost 3 bases and J 8 bases, leaving 20 bases between the germline ends. Germline CDR1 reads SGHRS; CDR2 reads YFSETQ. CDR3 sequence: CASSSSYQGMGGYTF. The CDR3 nucleotides read TGCGCCAGCAGCTCTTCTTATCAGGGTATGGGGGGCTACACCTTC.

The chain is built from TRBV28 and TRBJ1-1, with D hard to call. V lost 5 bases, J lost 0 bases, and 4 bases lay in between. The CDR3 is made up of 12 amino acids. In germline, CDR1 is MDHEN, CDR2 SYDVKM. The DNA for the CDR3 is TGTGCCAGCAGTACAGTGAACACTGAAGCTTTCTTT. Translation gives CASSTVNTEAFF.

The chain carries TRBV4-3 and TRBJ2-7; D perhaps matches TRBD2 (6 bases). The CDR3 is made up of 16 amino acids. V lost 0 bases, J lost 6 bases, and 18 bases lay in between. Per germline, CDR1 LGHNA and CDR2 YSLEER. The CDR3 nucleotides read TGCGCCAGCAGCCAAGATCTTACGGGGGAGCGGAGCGAGCAGTACTTC. Translating it yields CASSQDLTGERSEQYF.

The V and J genes are TRBV4-2 and TRBJ1-3; 7 nucleotides agree with TRBD1. Per the germline V gene, CDR1 is LGHNA and CDR2 is YNFKEQ. CDR3 length equals 18 residues. The V segment lost 0 bases and the J segment 0 bases; nucleotides outside the gene matches: 8. The CDR3 reads CASSQESRTGNSGNTIYF. For the CDR3, the DNA is TGTGCCAGCAGCCAAGAGTCTCGGACAGGTAACTCTGGAAACACCATATATTTT.

The J gene is TRBJ2-3, the V gene TRBV19; 8 bases agree with TRBD2. The germline V gene has CDR1 LNHDA and CDR2 SQIVND (reference sequence). V gave up 3 bases and J gave up 8 bases; unmatched junction bases: 10. The CDR3 runs to 15 residues. The CDR3 nucleotides read TGTGCCAGTAGTATCGGGAGGGACGCCCGGGGTACGCAGTATTTT. This gives the protein CASSIGRDARGTQYF.

This chain connects TRBV7-3 to TRBJ2-2; tentatively, D is TRBD2 (5 bases). Germline CDR1 reads SGHTA; CDR2 reads FQGTGA. The V end lost 5 bases, the J end lost 6 bases, and 13 bases lay between the germline ends. This CDR3 is built from 14 residues. The CDR3 sequence is CASSQSGGAGELFF. In DNA form, the CDR3 reads TGTGCCAGCAGCCAGTCCGGAGGCGCCGGGGAGCTGTTTTTT. Full variable domain (missing parts from reference TRBV7-3 and TRBJ2-2): GAGVSQTPSNKVTEKGKYVELRCDPISGHTALYWYRQSLGQGPEFLIYFQGTGAADDSGLPNDRFFAVRPEGSVSTLKIQRTERGDSAVYLCASSQSGGAGELFFGEGSRLTVL.

This chain joins TRBV4-1 and TRBJ2-5, with TRBD2 as a possible D gene (6 bases). V was pared by 4 bases and J by 5 bases, with 17 bases between. The CDR3 covers 15 residues. Germline lookup yields CDR1 MGHRA and CDR2 YSYEKL. The CDR3 DNA reads TGCGCCAGCAGCCTACAAGACTCTAGCGCGGAGACCCAGTACTTC. Its translation: CASSLQDSSAETQYF.